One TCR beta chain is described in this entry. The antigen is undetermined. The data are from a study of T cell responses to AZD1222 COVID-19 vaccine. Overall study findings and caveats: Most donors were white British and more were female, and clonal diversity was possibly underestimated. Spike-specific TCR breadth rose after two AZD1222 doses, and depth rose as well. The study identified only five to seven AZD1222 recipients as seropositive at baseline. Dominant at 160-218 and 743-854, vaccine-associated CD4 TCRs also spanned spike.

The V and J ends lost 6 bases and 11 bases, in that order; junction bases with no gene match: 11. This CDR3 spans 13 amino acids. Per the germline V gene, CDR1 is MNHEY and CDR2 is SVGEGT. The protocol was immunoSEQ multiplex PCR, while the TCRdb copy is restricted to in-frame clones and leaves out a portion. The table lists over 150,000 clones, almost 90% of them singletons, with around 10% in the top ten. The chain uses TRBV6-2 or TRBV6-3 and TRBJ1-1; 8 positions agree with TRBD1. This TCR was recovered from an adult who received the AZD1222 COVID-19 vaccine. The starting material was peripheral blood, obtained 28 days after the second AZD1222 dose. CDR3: CASSSDRGYRAFF. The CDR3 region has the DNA TGTGCCAGCAGCAGTGACAGGGGATACAGGGCTTTCTTT.